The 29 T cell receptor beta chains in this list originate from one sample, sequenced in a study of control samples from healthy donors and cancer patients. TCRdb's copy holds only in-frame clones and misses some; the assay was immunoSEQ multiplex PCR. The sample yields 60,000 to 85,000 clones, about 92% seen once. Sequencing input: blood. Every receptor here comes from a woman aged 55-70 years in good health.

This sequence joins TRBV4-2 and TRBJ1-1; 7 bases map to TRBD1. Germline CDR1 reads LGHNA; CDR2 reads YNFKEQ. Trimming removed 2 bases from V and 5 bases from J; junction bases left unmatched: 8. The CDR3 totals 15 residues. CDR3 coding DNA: TGTGCCAGCAGCCAACGGGCCCAGGGGGTTACTGAAGCTTTCTTT. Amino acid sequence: CASSQRAQGVTEAFF.

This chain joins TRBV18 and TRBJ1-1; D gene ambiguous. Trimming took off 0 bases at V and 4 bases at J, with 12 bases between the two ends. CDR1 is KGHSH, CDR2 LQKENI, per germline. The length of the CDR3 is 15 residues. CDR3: CASSPPGGAGTEAFF. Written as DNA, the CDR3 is TGTGCCAGCTCACCACCGGGAGGTGCGGGCACTGAAGCTTTCTTT.

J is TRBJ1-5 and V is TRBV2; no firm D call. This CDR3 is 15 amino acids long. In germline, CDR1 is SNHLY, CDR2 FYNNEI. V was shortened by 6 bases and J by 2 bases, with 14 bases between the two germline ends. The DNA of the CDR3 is TGTGCCAGCAGGGGGTTAATCGCGGGCAATCAGCCCCAGCATTTT. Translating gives CASRGLIAGNQPQHF.

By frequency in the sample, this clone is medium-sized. The CDR3, as DNA: TGTGCCAGCAGTTACAGTTTCGGAGGGAACTATGGCTACACCTTC. Protein product: CASSYSFGGNYGYTF. The chain carries TRBV6-5 and TRBJ1-2; no clear D gene. Looked up from germline, CDR1 is MNHEY and CDR2 is SVGAGI. The CDR3 is 15 amino acids. The V gene lost 2 bases and the J gene lost 2 bases, with 12 bases spanning the gap.

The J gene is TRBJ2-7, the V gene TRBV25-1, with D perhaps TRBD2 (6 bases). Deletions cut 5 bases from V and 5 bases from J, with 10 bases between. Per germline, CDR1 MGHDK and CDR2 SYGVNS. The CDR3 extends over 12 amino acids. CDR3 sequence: CASSLSGDEQYF. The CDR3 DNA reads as TGTGCCAGCAGTCTGTCGGGAGACGAGCAGTACTTC.

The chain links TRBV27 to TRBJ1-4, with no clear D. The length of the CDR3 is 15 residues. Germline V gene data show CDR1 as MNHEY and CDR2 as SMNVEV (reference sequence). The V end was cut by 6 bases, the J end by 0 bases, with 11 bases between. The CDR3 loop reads CASRLRQATNEKLFF. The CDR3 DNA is TGTGCCAGCAGACTCCGACAAGCAACTAATGAAAAACTGTTTTTT.

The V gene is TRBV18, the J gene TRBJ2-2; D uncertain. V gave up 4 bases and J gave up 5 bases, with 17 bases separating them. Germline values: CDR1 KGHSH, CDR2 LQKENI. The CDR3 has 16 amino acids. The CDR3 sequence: CASSQGPRLGTGELFF. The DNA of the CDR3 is TGTGCCAGCTCACAAGGGCCACGCCTGGGGACCGGGGAGCTGTTTTTT.

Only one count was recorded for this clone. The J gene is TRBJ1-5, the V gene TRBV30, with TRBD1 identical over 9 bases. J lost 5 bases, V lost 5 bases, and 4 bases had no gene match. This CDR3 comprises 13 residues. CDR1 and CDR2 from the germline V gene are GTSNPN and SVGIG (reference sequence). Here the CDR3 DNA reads TGTGCCTGGTCGACAGGGGGGGATCAGCCCCAGCATTTT. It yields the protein CAWSTGGDQPQHF. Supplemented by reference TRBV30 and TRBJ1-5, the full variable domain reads SQTIHQWPATLVQPVGSPLSLECTVEGTSNPNLYWYRQAAGRGLQLLFYSVGIGQISSEVPQNLSASRPQDRQFILSSKKLLLSDSGFYLCAWSTGGDQPQHFGDGTRLSIL.

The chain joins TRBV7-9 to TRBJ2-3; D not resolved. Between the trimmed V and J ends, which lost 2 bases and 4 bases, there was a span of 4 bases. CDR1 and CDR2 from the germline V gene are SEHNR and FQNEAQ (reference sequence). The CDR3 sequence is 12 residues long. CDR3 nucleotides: TGTGCCAGCAGCTTACGTGCAGATACGCAGTATTTT. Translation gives CASSLRADTQYF. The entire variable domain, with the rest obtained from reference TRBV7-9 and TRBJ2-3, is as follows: DTGVSQNPRHKITKRGQNVTFRCDPISEHNRLYWYRQTLGQGPEFLTYFQNEAQLEKSRLLSDRFSAERPKGSFSTLEIQRTEQGDSAMYLCASSLRADTQYFGPGTRLTVL.

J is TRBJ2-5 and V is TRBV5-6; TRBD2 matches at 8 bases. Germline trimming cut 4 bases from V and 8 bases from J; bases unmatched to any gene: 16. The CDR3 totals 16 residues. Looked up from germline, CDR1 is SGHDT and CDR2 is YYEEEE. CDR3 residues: CASSIWGREEGKTQYF. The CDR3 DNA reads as TGTGCCAGCAGCATCTGGGGGCGGGAGGAGGGGAAAACCCAGTACTTC.

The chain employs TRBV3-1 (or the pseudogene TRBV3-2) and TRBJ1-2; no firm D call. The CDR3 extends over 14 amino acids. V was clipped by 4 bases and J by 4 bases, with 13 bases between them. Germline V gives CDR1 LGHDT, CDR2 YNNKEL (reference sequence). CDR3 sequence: CASSLRISGYGYTF. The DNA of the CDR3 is TGTGCCAGCAGCCTTCGAATCAGTGGCTATGGCTACACCTTC.

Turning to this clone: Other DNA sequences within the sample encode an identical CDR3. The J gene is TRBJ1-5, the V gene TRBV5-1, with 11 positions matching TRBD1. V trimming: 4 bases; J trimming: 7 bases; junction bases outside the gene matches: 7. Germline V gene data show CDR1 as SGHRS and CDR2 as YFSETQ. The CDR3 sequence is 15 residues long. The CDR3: CASSVGQGVGQPQHF. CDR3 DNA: TGCGCCAGCAGCGTGGGACAGGGGGTAGGCCAGCCCCAGCATTTT.

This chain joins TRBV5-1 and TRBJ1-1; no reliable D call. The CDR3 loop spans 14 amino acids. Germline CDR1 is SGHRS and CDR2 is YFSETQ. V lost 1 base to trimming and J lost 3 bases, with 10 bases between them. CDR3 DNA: TGCGCCAGCAGCTTGACCCCCGGGGACACTGAAGCTTTCTTT. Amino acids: CASSLTPGDTEAFF.

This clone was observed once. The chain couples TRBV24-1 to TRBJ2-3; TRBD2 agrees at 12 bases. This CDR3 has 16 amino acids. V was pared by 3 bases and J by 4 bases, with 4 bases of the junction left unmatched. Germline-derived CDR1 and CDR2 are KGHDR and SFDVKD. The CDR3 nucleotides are TGTGCCACCAGTGATCAGACTAGCGGGAGAGCAGATACGCAGTATTTT. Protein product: CATSDQTSGRADTQYF.

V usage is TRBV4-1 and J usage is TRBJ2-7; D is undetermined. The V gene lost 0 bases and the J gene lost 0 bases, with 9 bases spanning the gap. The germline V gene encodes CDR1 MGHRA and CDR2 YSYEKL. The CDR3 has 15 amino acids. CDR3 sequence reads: CASSQEPGSSYEQYF. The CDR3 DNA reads TGCGCCAGCAGCCAAGAGCCAGGAAGCTCCTACGAGCAGTACTTC.

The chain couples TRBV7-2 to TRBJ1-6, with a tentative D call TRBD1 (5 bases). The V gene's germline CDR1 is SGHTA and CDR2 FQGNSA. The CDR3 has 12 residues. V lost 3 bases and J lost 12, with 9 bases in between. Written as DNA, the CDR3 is TGTGCCAGCAGCTTGGGACCCCGACCCCTCCACTTT. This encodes CASSLGPRPLHF. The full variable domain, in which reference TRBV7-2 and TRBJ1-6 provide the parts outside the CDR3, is GAGVSQSPSNKVTEKGKDVELRCDPISGHTALYWYRQSLGQGLEFLIYFQGNSAPDKSGLPSDRFSAERTGGSVSTLTIQRTQQEDSAVYLCASSLGPRPLHFGNGTRLTVT.

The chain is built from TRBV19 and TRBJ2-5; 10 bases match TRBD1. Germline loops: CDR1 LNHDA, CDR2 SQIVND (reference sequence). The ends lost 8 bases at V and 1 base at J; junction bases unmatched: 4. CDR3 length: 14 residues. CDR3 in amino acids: CASSRTGGQETQYF. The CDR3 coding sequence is TGTGCCAGTTCGCGGACAGGGGGCCAAGAGACCCAGTACTTC.

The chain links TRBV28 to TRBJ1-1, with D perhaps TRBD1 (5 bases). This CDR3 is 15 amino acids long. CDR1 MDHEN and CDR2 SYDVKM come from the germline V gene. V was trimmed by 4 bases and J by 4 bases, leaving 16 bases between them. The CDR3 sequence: CASSSGSMGTTEAFF. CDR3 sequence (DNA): TGTGCCAGCAGTTCGGGATCAATGGGGACCACTGAAGCTTTCTTT.

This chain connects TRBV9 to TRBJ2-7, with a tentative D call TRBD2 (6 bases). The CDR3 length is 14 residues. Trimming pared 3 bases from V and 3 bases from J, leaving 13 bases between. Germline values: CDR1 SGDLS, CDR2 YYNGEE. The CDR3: CASSGSERVYEQYF. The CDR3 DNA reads TGTGCCAGCAGCGGTAGCGAGCGGGTCTACGAGCAGTACTTC. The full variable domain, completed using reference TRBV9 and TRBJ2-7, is DSGVTQTPKHLITATGQRVTLRCSPRSGDLSVYWYQQSLDQGLQFLIQYYNGEERAKGNILERFSAQQFPDLHSELNLSSLELGDSALYFCASSGSERVYEQYFGPGTRLTVT.

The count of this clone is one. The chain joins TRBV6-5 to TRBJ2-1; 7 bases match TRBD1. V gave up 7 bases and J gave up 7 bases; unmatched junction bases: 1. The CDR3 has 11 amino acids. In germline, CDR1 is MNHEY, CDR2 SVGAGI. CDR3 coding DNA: TGTGCCAGCACAGGGGGAAATGAGCAGTTCTTC. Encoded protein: CASTGGNEQFF.

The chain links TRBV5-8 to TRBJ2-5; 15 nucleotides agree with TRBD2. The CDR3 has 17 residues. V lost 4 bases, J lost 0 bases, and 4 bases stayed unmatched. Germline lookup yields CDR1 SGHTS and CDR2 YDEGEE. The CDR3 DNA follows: TGTGCCAGCAGCCGGGGGACTAGCGGGAGGAACCAAGAGACCCAGTACTTC. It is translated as CASSRGTSGRNQETQYF.

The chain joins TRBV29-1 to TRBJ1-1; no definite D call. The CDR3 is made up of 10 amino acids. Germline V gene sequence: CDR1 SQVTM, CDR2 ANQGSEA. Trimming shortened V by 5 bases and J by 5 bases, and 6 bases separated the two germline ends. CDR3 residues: CSVYRTEAFF. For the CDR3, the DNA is TGCAGCGTTTATAGGACTGAAGCTTTCTTT.

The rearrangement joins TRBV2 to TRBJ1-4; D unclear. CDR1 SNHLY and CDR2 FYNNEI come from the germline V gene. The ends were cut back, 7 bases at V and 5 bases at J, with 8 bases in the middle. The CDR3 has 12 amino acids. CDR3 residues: CASNNGNEKLFF. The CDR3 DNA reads TGTGCCAGCAACAATGGGAATGAAAAACTGTTTTTT.

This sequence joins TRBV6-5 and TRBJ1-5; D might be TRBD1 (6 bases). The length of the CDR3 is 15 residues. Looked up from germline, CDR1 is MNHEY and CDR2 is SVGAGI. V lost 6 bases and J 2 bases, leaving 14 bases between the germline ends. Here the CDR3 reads CASRGAGVRNQPQHF. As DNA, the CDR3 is TGTGCCAGCAGGGGGGCAGGGGTTCGCAATCAGCCCCAGCATTTT.

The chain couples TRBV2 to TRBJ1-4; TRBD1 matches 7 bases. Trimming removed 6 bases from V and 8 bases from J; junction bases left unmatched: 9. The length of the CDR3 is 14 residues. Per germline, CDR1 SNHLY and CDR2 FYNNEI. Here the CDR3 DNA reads TGTGCCAGCAGGCCAGGGGGTAGGGTCGAAAAACTGTTTTTT. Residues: CASRPGGRVEKLFF.

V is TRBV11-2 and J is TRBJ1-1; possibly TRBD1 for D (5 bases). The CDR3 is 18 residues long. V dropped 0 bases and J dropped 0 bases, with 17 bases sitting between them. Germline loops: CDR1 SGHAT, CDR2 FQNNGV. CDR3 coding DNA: TGTGCCAGCAGCTTAGAACCCCTTGTAGGGGCTGTGAACACTGAAGCTTTCTTT. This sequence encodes CASSLEPLVGAVNTEAFF. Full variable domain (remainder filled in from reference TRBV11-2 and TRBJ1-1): EAGVAQSPRYKIIEKRQSVAFWCNPISGHATLYWYQQILGQGPKLLIQFQNNGVVDDSQLPKDRFSAERLKGVDSTLKIQPAKLEDSAVYLCASSLEPLVGAVNTEAFFGQGTRLTVV.

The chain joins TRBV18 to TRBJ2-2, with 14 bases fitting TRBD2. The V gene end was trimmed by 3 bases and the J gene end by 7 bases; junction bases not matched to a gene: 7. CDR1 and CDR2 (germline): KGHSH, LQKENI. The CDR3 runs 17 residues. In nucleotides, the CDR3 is TGTGCCAGCTCACCGGGACTAGCGGGAGCTATAAACGGGGAGCTGTTTTTT. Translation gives CASSPGLAGAINGELFF.

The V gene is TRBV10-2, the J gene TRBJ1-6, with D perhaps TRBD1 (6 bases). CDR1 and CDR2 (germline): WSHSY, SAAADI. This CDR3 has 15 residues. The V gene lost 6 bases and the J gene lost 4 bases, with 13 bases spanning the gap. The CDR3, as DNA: TGCGCCAGCAGGGGCCGGGACAAGTATAATTCACCCCTCCACTTT. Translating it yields CASRGRDKYNSPLHF.

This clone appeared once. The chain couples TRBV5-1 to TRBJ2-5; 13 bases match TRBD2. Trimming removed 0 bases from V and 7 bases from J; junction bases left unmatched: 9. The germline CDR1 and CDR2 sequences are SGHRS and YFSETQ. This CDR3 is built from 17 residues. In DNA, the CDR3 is TGCGCCAGCAGCTTGGAATTACTAGCGGGAGGGCCCGGGACCCAGTACTTC. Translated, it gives CASSLELLAGGPGTQYF.